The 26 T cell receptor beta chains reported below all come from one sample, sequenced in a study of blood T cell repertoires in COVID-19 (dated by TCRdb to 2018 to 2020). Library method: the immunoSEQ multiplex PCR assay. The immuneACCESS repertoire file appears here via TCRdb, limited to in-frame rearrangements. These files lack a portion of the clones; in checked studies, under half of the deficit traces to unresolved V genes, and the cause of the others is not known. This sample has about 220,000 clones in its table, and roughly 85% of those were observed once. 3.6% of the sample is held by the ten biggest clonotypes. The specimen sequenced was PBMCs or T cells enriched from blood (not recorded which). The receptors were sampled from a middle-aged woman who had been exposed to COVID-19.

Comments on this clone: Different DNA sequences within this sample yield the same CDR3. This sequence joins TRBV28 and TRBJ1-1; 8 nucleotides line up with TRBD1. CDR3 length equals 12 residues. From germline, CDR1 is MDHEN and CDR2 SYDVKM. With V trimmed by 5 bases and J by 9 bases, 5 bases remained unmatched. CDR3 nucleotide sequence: TGTGCCAGCAGTCGTGGACAGGGAAAAGCTTTCTTT. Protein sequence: CASSRGQGKAFF.

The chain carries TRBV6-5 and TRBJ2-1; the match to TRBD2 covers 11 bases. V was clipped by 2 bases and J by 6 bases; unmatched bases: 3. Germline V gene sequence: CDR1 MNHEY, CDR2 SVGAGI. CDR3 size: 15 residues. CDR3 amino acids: CASSYGTSGGNEQFF. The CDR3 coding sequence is TGTGCCAGCAGTTACGGTACTAGCGGGGGCAATGAGCAGTTCTTC.

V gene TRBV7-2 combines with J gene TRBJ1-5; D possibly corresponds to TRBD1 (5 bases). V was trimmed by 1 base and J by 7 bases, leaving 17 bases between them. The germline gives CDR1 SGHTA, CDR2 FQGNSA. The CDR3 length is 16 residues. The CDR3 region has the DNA TGTGCCAGCAGCTTAGTGCCCGGGGGAGGCGGACAGCCCCAGCATTTT. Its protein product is CASSLVPGGGGQPQHF.

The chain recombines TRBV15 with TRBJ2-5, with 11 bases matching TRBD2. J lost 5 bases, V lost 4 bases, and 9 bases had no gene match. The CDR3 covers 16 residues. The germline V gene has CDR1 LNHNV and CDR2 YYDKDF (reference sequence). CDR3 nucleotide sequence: TGTGCCACCAGCAAGGGACTAGCGGTCCGTGGGGAGACCCAGTACTTC. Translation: CATSKGLAVRGETQYF.

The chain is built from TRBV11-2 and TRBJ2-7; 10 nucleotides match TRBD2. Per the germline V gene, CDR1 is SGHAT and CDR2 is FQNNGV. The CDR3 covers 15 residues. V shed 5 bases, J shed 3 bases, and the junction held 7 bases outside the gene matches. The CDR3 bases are TGTGCCAGCAGCATCTGGACTAGCGGAATCTACGAGCAGTACTTC. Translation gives CASSIWTSGIYEQYF.

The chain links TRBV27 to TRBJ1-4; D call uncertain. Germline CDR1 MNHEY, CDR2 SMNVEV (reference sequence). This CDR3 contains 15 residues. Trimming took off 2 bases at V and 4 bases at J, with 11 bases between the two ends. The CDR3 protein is CASSLGAGFNEKLFF. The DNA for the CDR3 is TGTGCCAGCAGTTTAGGCGCGGGATTTAATGAAAAACTGTTTTTT.

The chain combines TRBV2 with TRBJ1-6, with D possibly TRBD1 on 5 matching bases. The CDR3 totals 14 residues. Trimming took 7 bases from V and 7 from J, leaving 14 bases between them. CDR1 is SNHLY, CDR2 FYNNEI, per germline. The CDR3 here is CASTTTGLNSPLHF. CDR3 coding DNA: TGTGCCAGCACCACCACAGGTCTCAATTCACCCCTCCACTTT.

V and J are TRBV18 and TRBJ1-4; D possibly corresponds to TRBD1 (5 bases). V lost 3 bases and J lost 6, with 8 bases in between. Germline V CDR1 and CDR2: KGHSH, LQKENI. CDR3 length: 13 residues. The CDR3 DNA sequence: TGTGCCAGCTCACCTGGGGCAGATGAAAAACTGTTTTTT. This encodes CASSPGADEKLFF.

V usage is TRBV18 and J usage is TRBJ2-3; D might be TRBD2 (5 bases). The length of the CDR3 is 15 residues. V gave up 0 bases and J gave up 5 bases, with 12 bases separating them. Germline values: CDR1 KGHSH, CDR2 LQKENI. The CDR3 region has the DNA TGTGCCAGCTCACCACCCGGAATGGCGGGAGATACGCAGTATTTT. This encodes CASSPPGMAGDTQYF. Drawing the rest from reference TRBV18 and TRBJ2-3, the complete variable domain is NAGVMQNPRHLVRRRGQEARLRCSPMKGHSHVYWYRQLPEEGLKFMVYLQKENIIDESGMPKERFSAEFPKEGPSILRIQQVVRGDSAAYFCASSPPGMAGDTQYFGPGTRLTVL.

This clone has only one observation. CDR3 coding DNA: TGTGCCAGCAGCAAAGCCGGGACAGGGGGCAGTAAATACGAAAAACTGTTTTTT. Protein: CASSKAGTGGSKYEKLFF. The gene calls are TRBV7-6 and TRBJ1-4; 12 bases are shared with TRBD1. CDR1 and CDR2 (germline): SGHVS, FNYEAQ. V shed 5 bases and J 8 bases; nucleotides not matched to a gene: 15. The CDR3 has 18 amino acids.

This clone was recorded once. The CDR3 protein is CASGGGAGYGYTF. As DNA, the CDR3 is TGTGCCAGCGGGGGGGGCGCGGGCTATGGCTACACCTTC. This rearrangement joins TRBV28 to TRBJ1-2, with D maybe TRBD1 (6 bases). In germline, CDR1 is MDHEN, CDR2 SYDVKM. This CDR3 region has 13 residues. V was clipped by 8 bases and J by 4 bases, with 14 bases between them.

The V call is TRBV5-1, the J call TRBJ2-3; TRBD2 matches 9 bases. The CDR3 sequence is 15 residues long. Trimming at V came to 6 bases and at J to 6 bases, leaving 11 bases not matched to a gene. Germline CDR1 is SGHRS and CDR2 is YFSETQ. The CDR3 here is CASTLGASGADTQYF. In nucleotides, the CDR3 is TGCGCCAGCACCCTTGGGGCTAGCGGGGCCGATACGCAGTATTTT.

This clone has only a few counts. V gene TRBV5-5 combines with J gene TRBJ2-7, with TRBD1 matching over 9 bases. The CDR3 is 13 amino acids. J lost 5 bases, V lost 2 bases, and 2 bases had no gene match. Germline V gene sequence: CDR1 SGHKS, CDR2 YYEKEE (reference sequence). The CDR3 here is CASSLQGADEQYF. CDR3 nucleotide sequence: TGTGCCAGCAGCTTACAGGGGGCTGACGAGCAGTACTTC.

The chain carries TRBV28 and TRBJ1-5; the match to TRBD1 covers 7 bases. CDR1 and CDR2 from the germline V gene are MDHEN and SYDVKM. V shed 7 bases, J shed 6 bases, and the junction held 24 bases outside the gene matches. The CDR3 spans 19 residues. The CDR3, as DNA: TGTGCCAGCATTATGGCCACTGGAGGTTGGCCAGGGGGATTTCAGCCCCAGCATTTT. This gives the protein CASIMATGGWPGGFQPQHF.

In DNA, the CDR3 is TGTGCCAGCAGCAAGATGGGGACAGAACAAGAGACCCAGTACTTC. Its translation is CASSKMGTEQETQYF. The J gene is TRBJ2-5, the V gene TRBV9; 7 bases are a match to TRBD1. In germline, CDR1 is SGDLS, CDR2 YYNGEE. There are 15 residues in the CDR3. V was pared by 4 bases and J by 2 bases, with 8 bases of the junction left unmatched. Full variable domain (rest looked up from reference TRBV9 and TRBJ2-5): DSGVTQTPKHLITATGQRVTLRCSPRSGDLSVYWYQQSLDQGLQFLIQYYNGEERAKGNILERFSAQQFPDLHSELNLSSLELGDSALYFCASSKMGTEQETQYFGPGTRLLVL.

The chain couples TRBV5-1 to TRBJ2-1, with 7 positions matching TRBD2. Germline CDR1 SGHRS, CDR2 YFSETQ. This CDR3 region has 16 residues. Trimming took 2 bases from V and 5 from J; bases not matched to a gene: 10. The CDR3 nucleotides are TGCGCCAGCAGCTTCTCTCAGGGAGGGACCGACAATGAGCAGTTCTTC. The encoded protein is CASSFSQGGTDNEQFF.

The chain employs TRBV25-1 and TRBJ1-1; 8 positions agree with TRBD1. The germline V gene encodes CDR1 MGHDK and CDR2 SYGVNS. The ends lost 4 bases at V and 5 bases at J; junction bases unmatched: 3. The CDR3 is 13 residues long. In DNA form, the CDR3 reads TGTGCCAGCAGTGCGGGACAGGAAACTGAAGCTTTCTTT. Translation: CASSAGQETEAFF. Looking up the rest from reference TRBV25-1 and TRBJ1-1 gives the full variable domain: EADIYQTPRYLVIGTGKKITLECSQTMGHDKMYWYQQDPGMELHLIHYSYGVNSTEKGDLSSESTVSRIRTEHFPLTLESARPSHTSQYLCASSAGQETEAFFGQGTRLTVV.

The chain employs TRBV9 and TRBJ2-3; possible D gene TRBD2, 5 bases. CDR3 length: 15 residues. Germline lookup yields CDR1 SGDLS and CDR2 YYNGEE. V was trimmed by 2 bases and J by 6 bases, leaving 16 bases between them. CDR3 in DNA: TGTGCCAGCAGCGTGAGCGGCGGCTCGGGGGATACGCAGTATTTT. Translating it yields CASSVSGGSGDTQYF.

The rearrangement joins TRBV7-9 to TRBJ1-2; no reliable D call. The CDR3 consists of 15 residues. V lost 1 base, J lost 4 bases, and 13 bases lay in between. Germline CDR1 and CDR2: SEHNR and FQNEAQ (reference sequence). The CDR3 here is CASSLGMSVVYGYTF. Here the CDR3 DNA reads TGTGCCAGCAGCTTAGGTATGAGCGTGGTCTATGGCTACACCTTC.

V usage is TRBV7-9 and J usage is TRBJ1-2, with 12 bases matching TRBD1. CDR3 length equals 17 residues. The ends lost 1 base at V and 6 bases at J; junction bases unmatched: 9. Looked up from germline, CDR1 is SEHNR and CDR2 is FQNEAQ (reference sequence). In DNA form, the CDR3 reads TGTGCCAGCAGCTTAGATGGACCGGGACAGGGGGCGGATGGCTACACCTTC. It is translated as CASSLDGPGQGADGYTF. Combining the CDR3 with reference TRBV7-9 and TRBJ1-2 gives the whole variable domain DTGVSQNPRHKITKRGQNVTFRCDPISEHNRLYWYRQTLGQGPEFLTYFQNEAQLEKSRLLSDRFSAERPKGSFSTLEIQRTEQGDSAMYLCASSLDGPGQGADGYTFGSGTRLTVV.

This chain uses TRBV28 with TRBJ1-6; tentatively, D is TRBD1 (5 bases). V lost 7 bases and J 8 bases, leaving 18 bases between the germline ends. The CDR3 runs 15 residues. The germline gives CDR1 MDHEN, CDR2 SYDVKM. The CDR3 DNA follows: TGTGCCAGCAAGCAACAGGCGACTAGGGATTCACCCCTCCACTTT. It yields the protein CASKQQATRDSPLHF.

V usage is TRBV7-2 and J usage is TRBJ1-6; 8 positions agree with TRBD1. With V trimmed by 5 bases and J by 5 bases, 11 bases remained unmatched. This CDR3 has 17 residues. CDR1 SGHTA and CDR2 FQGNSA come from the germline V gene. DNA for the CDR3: TGTGCCAGCAGCACACAAGGGACAGGCCAACATAATTCACCCCTCCACTTT. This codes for CASSTQGTGQHNSPLHF.

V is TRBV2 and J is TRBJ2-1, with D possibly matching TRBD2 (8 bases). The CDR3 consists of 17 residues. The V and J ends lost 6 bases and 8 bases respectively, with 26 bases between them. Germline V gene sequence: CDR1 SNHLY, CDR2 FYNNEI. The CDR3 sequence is CASRSRRLASTGDEQFF. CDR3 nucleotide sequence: TGTGCCAGCAGGAGCCGGCGACTAGCGTCAACAGGGGATGAGCAGTTCTTC.

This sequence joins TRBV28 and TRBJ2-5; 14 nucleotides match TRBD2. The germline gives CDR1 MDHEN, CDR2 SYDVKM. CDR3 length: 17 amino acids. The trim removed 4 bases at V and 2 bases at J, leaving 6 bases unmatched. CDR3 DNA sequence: TGTGCCAGCAGTTCCTCGACTAGCGGGGGGGCTCAAGAGACCCAGTACTTC. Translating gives CASSSSTSGGAQETQYF.

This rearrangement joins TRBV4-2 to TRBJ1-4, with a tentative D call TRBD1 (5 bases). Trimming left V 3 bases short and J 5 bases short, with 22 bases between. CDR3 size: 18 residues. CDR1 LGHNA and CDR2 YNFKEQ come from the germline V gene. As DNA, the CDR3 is TGTGCCAGCAGCCAGGAGGGGCTGTCCCAGGGCCAGAATGAAAAACTGTTTTTT. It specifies CASSQEGLSQGQNEKLFF.

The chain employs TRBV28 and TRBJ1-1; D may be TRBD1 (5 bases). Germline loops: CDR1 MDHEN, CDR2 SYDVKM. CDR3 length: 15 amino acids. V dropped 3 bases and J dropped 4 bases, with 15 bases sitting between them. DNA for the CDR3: TGTGCCAGCAGTTTGGGGCGAAGGGGCAGCACTGAAGCTTTCTTT. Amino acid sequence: CASSLGRRGSTEAFF.